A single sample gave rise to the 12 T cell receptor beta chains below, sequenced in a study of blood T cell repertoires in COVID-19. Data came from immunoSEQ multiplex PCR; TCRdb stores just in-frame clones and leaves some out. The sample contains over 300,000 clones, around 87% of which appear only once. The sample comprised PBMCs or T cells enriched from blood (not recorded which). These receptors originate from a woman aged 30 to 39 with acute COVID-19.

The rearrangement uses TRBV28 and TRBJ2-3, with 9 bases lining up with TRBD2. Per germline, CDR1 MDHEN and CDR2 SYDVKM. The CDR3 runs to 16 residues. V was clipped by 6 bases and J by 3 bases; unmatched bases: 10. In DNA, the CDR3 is TGTGCCAGCAGCCTAGCGAGGCGGGGGGGGACAGATACGCAGTATTTT. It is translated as CASSLARRGGTDTQYF.

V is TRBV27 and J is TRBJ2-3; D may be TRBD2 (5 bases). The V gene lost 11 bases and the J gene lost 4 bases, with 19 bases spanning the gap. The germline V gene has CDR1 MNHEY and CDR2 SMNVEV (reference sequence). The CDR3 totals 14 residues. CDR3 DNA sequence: TGTGCCGGCGGACTCCTCAATTATCCAGATACGCAGTATTTT. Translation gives CAGGLLNYPDTQYF.

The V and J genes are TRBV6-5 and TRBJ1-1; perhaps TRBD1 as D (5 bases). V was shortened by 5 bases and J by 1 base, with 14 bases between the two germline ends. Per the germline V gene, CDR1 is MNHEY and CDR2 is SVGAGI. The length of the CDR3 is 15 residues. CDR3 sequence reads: CASSPWGGGNTEAFF. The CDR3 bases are TGTGCCAGCAGTCCCTGGGGCGGGGGGAACACTGAAGCTTTCTTT.

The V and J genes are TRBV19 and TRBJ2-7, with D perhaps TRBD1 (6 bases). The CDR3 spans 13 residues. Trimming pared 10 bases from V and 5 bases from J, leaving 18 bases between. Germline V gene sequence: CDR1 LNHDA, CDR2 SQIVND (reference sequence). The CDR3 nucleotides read TGTGCCACCTCGAGGGCCCCAGGGGACGAGCAGTACTTC. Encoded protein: CATSRAPGDEQYF.

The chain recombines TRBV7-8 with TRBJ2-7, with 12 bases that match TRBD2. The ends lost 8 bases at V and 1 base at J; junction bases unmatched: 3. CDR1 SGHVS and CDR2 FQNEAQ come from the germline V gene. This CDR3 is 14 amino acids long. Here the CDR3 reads CASGTSGGSYEQYF. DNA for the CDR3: TGTGCCAGCGGAACTAGCGGGGGGTCCTACGAGCAGTACTTC.

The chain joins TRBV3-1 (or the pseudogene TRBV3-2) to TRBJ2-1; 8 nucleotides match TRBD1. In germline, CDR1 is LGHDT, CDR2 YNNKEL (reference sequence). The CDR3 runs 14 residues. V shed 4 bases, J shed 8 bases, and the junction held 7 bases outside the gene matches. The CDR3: CASSLQTGAHEQFF. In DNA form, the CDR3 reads TGTGCCAGCAGCCTACAGACAGGGGCGCATGAGCAGTTCTTC.

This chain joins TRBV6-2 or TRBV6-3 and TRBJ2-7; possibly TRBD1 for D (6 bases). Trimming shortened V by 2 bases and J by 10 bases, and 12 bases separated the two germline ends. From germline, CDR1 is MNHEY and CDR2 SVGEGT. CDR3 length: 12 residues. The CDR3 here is CASSYGGGLQYF. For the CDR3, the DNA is TGTGCCAGCAGTTACGGGGGCGGGTTACAGTACTTC.

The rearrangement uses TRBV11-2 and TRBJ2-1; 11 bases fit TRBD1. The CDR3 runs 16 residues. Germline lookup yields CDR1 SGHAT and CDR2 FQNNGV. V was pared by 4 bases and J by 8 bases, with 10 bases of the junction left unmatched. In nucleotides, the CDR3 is TGTGCCAGCAGCTCGATTGTTGGACAGGGGGCCTATGAGCAGTTCTTC. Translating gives CASSSIVGQGAYEQFF.

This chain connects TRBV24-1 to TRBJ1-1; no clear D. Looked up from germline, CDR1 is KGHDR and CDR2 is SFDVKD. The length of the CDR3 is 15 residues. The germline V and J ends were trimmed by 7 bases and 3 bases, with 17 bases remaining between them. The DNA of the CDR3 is TGTGCCACCAGGCCGTCCGGAGGCTCAGACACTGAAGCTTTCTTT. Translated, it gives CATRPSGGSDTEAFF.

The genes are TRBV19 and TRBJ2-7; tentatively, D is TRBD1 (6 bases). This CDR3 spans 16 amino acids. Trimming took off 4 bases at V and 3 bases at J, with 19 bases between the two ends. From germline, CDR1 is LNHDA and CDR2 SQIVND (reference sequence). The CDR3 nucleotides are TGTGCCAGTAGTACCAGCACAGGGACCGTAGGCTACGAGCAGTACTTC. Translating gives CASSTSTGTVGYEQYF.

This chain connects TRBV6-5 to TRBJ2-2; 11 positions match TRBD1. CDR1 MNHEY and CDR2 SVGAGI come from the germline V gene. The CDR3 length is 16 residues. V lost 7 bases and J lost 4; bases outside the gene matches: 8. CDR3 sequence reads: CASTSSGTGGTGELFF. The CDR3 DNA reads TGTGCCAGCACTTCCTCCGGGACAGGGGGCACCGGGGAGCTGTTTTTT.

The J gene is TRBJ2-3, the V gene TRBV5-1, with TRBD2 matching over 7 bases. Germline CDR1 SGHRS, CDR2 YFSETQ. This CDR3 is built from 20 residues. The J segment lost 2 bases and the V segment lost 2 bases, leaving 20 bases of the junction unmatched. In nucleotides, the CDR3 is TGCGCCAGCAGCTTAAGCCCTAGCGGAGGTAGACCAGGGCCCACAGATACGCAGTATTTT. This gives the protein CASSLSPSGGRPGPTDTQYF.